This T cell receptor (beta chain) originates from a study of blood T cell repertoires in COVID-19. TCRdb's table, derived via immunoSEQ multiplex PCR, lists solely in-frame clones and lacks some. The table lists around 100,000 clones, roughly 82% of them singletons. Germline lookup yields CDR1 WNHNN and CDR2 SYGVQD (reference sequence). The CDR3 runs to 12 residues. With 4 bases removed from V and 5 bases from J, the gap between germline ends came to 8 bases. V and J are TRBV10-1 and TRBJ2-5, with D maybe TRBD2 (5 bases). The sample comprised peripheral blood. The receptor was isolated from a woman aged 40-49 years with acute or convalescent COVID-19. The CDR3 sequence: CASSGSGETQYF. The CDR3 DNA reads as TGCGCCAGCAGTGGTTCGGGGGAGACCCAGTACTTC.